This TCR beta chain appears in the sequencing data of a study of T cell responses to AZD1222 COVID-19 vaccine. From germline, CDR1 is SNHLY and CDR2 FYNNEI. The CDR3 sequence is 14 residues long. After removal of 5 bases from V and 5 bases from J, the junction contained 8 bases not matched to a gene. The table came from immunoSEQ multiplex PCR; TCRdb's copy has only in-frame clones and leaves some out. The table shows over 60,000 clones, with roughly 91% occurring only once. The sequencing used peripheral blood, collected on day 0 of AZD1222 vaccination. The receptor was isolated from an adult in good health. The chain uses TRBV2 and TRBJ2-7, with TRBD1 matching 8 bases. In DNA form, the CDR3 reads TGTGCCAGCAGTTCCGGGACAGGTTACAACGAGCAGTACTTC. It translates to CASSSGTGYNEQYF. The full variable domain, its missing parts supplied by reference TRBV2 and TRBJ2-7, is EPEVTQTPSHQVTQMGQEVILRCVPISNHLYFYWYRQILGQKVEFLVSFYNNEISEKSEIFDDQFSVERPDGSNFTLKIRSTKLEDSAMYFCASSSGTGYNEQYFGPGTRLTVT.